Presented here are 11 T cell receptor beta chains from one specimen sequenced in a study of cytomegalovirus exposure and HLA in healthy donors. PCR involved 60 Vbeta and 13 Jbeta primers. Generated by immunoSEQ multiplex PCR, the TCRdb table keeps only in-frame clones and is missing some. Here the sample spans some 76,000 clones, about nine tenths being singletons. Sequencing input: PBMCs. Receptors were obtained from a woman aged 30 to 39 in good health and CMV-seronegative.

This chain uses TRBV9 with TRBJ2-5; 7 bases line up with TRBD2. Germline assignment: CDR1 SGDLS and CDR2 YYNGEE. This CDR3 is built from 16 residues. The J segment lost 4 bases and the V segment lost 4 bases, leaving 13 bases of the junction unmatched. This CDR3 is CASSSQSGTVRETQYF. The CDR3 nucleotides read TGTGCCAGCAGCTCTCAAAGCGGGACGGTGAGAGAGACCCAGTACTTC. Based on the CDR3 plus reference TRBV9 and TRBJ2-5, the full variable domain is DSGVTQTPKHLITATGQRVTLRCSPRSGDLSVYWYQQSLDQGLQFLIQYYNGEERAKGNILERFSAQQFPDLHSELNLSSLELGDSALYFCASSSQSGTVRETQYFGPGTRLLVL.

This clone was picked up one time. The chain joins TRBV28 to TRBJ2-5; 9 bases fit TRBD1. Trimming took 6 bases from V and 4 from J; bases not matched to a gene: 9. Germline CDR1 is MDHEN and CDR2 is SYDVKM. This CDR3 has 15 amino acids. In DNA, the CDR3 is TGTGCCAGCAGGCCGAACAGGGGGCGCAGAGAGACCCAGTACTTC. It specifies CASRPNRGRRETQYF.

This chain joins TRBV28 and TRBJ2-7, with D unclear. Trimming took 6 bases from V and 3 from J, leaving 6 bases between them. Germline V gives CDR1 MDHEN, CDR2 SYDVKM. This CDR3 spans 11 amino acids. CDR3 amino acids: CASSLNYEQYF. CDR3 coding DNA: TGTGCCAGCAGCCTAAACTACGAGCAGTACTTC.

This clone came up once. The V call is TRBV12-2, the J call TRBJ2-5; the table assigns TRBD1, which was not confirmed against the DNA. The DNA end lines up better with TRBJ2-7; the J call may be wrong. TRBV12-2 is annotated as a pseudogene. This CDR3 has 13 residues. CDR3 sequence (DNA): TGTGCAAGGATCCGGGACAGGGTCCACGAGCAGTACTTC. It yields the protein CARIRDRVHEQYF.

This sequence joins TRBV12-2 and TRBJ2-7; the D segment call TRBD1 is taken from the table without a DNA check. TRBV12-2 is designated a pseudogene. The CDR3 length is 15 residues. The CDR3 sequence is CASRLEDRGDYEQYF. In DNA, the CDR3 is TGTGCAAGTCGCTTAGAAGACAGGGGAGACTACGAGCAGTACTTC.

The J gene is TRBJ2-7, the V gene TRBV19, with 10 bases that match TRBD2. V shed 6 bases, J shed 5 bases, and the junction held 10 bases outside the gene matches. Germline V gives CDR1 LNHDA, CDR2 SQIVND (reference sequence). The CDR3 is 15 residues long. The chain's CDR3 is CASSLSSGRVHEQYF. CDR3 nucleotides: TGTGCCAGTAGCTTATCTAGCGGGAGAGTCCACGAGCAGTACTTC.

The CDR3 protein is CASSLNRGTTNEKLFF. CDR3 coding DNA: TGTGCCAGCAGTTTAAACAGGGGGACAACTAATGAAAAACTGTTTTTT. The rearrangement links TRBV6-5 to TRBJ1-4; 8 bases are shared with TRBD1. This CDR3 region has 16 residues. With V trimmed by 4 bases and J by 0 bases, 4 bases remained unmatched. The germline gives CDR1 MNHEY, CDR2 SVGAGI.

The chain couples TRBV4-2 to TRBJ2-3, with 10 bases that match TRBD2. V was clipped by 0 bases and J by 1 base; unmatched bases: 10. Germline V lookup: CDR1 LGHNA, CDR2 YNFKEQ. CDR3 length: 19 residues. The chain's CDR3 is CASSQDLGGLAGGTDTQYF. The CDR3 bases are TGTGCCAGCAGCCAAGATTTAGGCGGTCTAGCGGGAGGCACAGATACGCAGTATTTT.

This clone was found once. This rearrangement joins TRBV30 to TRBJ1-1, with 7 bases fitting TRBD1. The junction had 5 bases not matched to a gene; V was cut back by 3 bases and J by 7 bases. Germline CDR1 and CDR2: GTSNPN and SVGIG (reference sequence). The CDR3 runs 12 residues. This CDR3 is CAWRSNRGEAFF. CDR3 DNA: TGTGCCTGGAGATCTAACAGGGGTGAAGCTTTCTTT.

The chain employs TRBV18 and TRBJ2-6, with 11 bases lining up with TRBD1. The CDR3 sequence is 19 residues long. V gave up 5 bases and J gave up 0 bases; unmatched junction bases: 9. Looked up from germline, CDR1 is KGHSH and CDR2 is LQKENI. CDR3 coding DNA: TGTGCCAGCTCAAGGACAGGGGGCGCCCTTTACTCTGGGGCCAACGTCCTGACTTTC. This codes for CASSRTGGALYSGANVLTF.

The chain has TRBV4-1 and TRBJ2-2; D is possibly TRBD1 (7 bases). The V end was cut by 4 bases, the J end by 4 bases, with 16 bases between. Germline values: CDR1 MGHRA, CDR2 YSYEKL. This CDR3 region has 16 residues. The CDR3 coding sequence is TGCGCCAGCAGCCTGGGCGCAGGGGGGAGCACCGGGGAGCTGTTTTTT. It yields the protein CASSLGAGGSTGELFF.